This is a list of T cell receptor beta chains from one sample in a study of metastatic and nonmetastatic thyroid tumors. TCRdb re-called clones via MiXCR from the PCR reads. The sample lists about 30,000 clones; 4% were seen once. The material sequenced was blood. These receptors all stem from a female donor with papillary thyroid cancer or a benign thyroid nodule (not recorded which). Some clones in this sample may be carry-over from other donors' samples. Each CDR3 is given with its conserved first and last residue. The order of the fields is J gene, D gene, clone size, V gene, CDR3 DNA, CDR3 protein. D genes are given only for firm matches. Part of the rows lack a size; the others show once, few, many or a class for expanded clones.

j_call: TRBJ2-7; d_call: .; clone_size: .; v_call: TRBV30; cdr3_nt: TGTGCCTGGAGTAGAGGCAGTGACTCCTACGAGCAGTACTTC; cdr3_aa: CAWSRGSDSYEQYF
j_call: TRBJ1-4; d_call: .; clone_size: many; v_call: TRBV2; cdr3_nt: TGTGCCAGCAGTGAAACTAATGAAAAACTGTTTTTT; cdr3_aa: CASSETNEKLFF
j_call: TRBJ1-2; d_call: .; clone_size: .; v_call: TRBV7-9; cdr3_nt: TGTGCCAGCAGCGTAGGGTACAGGGACCCCTCATATGGCTACACCTTC; cdr3_aa: CASSVGYRDPSYGYTF
j_call: TRBJ2-3; d_call: .; clone_size: few; v_call: TRBV5-1; cdr3_nt: TGCGCCAGCAGCTTGAGGGGAGATACGCAGTATTTT; cdr3_aa: CASSLRGDTQYF
j_call: TRBJ2-7; d_call: .; clone_size: .; v_call: TRBV20-1; cdr3_nt: TGCAGTGCTACTCCAGTTGAGGGCGAGCAGTACTTC; cdr3_aa: CSATPVEGEQYF
j_call: TRBJ2-2; d_call: TRBD1; clone_size: .; v_call: TRBV30; cdr3_nt: TGTGCCTGGAGACAGGGGGCGGCCGGGGAGCTGTTTTTT; cdr3_aa: CAWRQGAAGELFF
j_call: TRBJ2-5; d_call: TRBD2; clone_size: many; v_call: TRBV6-2/TRBV6-3; cdr3_nt: TGTGCCAGCAGTTTCTTCGGACTAGGGGAGACCCAGTACTTC; cdr3_aa: CASSFFGLGETQYF
j_call: TRBJ2-7; d_call: TRBD1; clone_size: medium-sized; v_call: TRBV6-1; cdr3_nt: TGTGCCAGCAGTCACCTCGGCGACAGGGGTACCTACGAGCAGTACTTC; cdr3_aa: CASSHLGDRGTYEQYF
j_call: TRBJ2-5; d_call: .; clone_size: few; v_call: TRBV6-2/TRBV6-3; cdr3_nt: TGTGCCAGCAGTGGTACCCCCGGATGGGGTGGCTTGGAGACCCAGTACTTC; cdr3_aa: CASSGTPGWGGLETQYF
j_call: TRBJ1-1; d_call: TRBD1; clone_size: .; v_call: TRBV2; cdr3_nt: TGTGCCAGCAGGGGGGACAGCTTTGAAGCTTTCTTT; cdr3_aa: CASRGDSFEAFF
j_call: TRBJ1-1; d_call: .; clone_size: many; v_call: TRBV5-4; cdr3_nt: TGTGCCAGCAGCTTGGGGAGAGGGGCGATGAACACTGAAGCTTTCTTT; cdr3_aa: CASSLGRGAMNTEAFF
j_call: TRBJ2-5; d_call: .; clone_size: many; v_call: TRBV24-1; cdr3_nt: TGTGCCACCAGTGATCCCGCAGAATACCAAGAGACCCAGTACTTC; cdr3_aa: CATSDPAEYQETQYF
j_call: TRBJ2-1; d_call: TRBD1; clone_size: few; v_call: TRBV6-1; cdr3_nt: TGTGCCAGCAGTGCATCAGGGGGCTCCTACAATGAGCAGTTCTTC; cdr3_aa: CASSASGGSYNEQFF
j_call: TRBJ2-1; d_call: .; clone_size: few; v_call: TRBV2; cdr3_nt: TGTGCCAGCAGGGCGGGACAGTCCTCCTGCAATGAGCGGTTCTTC; cdr3_aa: CASRAGQSSCNERFF
j_call: TRBJ1-2; d_call: .; clone_size: medium-sized; v_call: TRBV2; cdr3_nt: TGTGCCAGCAGTGCTTCAGGGTATGGCTACACCTTC; cdr3_aa: CASSASGYGYTF
j_call: TRBJ2-7; d_call: .; clone_size: few; v_call: TRBV27; cdr3_nt: TGTGCCAGCAGGGACCTCTACTACGAGCAGTACTTC; cdr3_aa: CASRDLYYEQYF
j_call: TRBJ2-3; d_call: .; clone_size: few; v_call: TRBV20-1; cdr3_nt: TGCAGTGCTAGTTCGGGGGACGGCACAGATACGCAGTATTTT; cdr3_aa: CSASSGDGTDTQYF
j_call: TRBJ1-5; d_call: .; clone_size: few; v_call: TRBV27; cdr3_nt: TGTGCCAGCAGTTTATCCCCCACAGGCCCCCTAAATCAGCCCCAGCATTTT; cdr3_aa: CASSLSPTGPLNQPQHF
j_call: TRBJ1-2; d_call: .; clone_size: few; v_call: TRBV10-2; cdr3_nt: TGCGCCAGCAGTGGGCGGACCCAAGCTAACTATGGCTACACCTTC; cdr3_aa: CASSGRTQANYGYTF
j_call: TRBJ1-6; d_call: TRBD1; clone_size: few; v_call: TRBV3-1; cdr3_nt: TGTGCCATCCGACAGGGGGGTAATTCACCCCTCCACTTT; cdr3_aa: CAIRQGGNSPLHF
j_call: TRBJ2-7; d_call: .; clone_size: few; v_call: TRBV27; cdr3_nt: TGTGCCAGCAGTTTACAAGGGTCTGTCGGCGAGCAGTACTTC; cdr3_aa: CASSLQGSVGEQYF
j_call: TRBJ1-1; d_call: .; clone_size: few; v_call: TRBV6-1; cdr3_nt: TGTGCCAACAGGACCTTACACACTGAAGCTTTCTTT; cdr3_aa: CANRTLHTEAFF
j_call: TRBJ2-2; d_call: .; clone_size: .; v_call: TRBV7-9; cdr3_nt: TGTGCCAGCAGCTTTATACAGGGTACCACCACCGGGGAGCTGTTTTTT; cdr3_aa: CASSFIQGTTTGELFF
j_call: TRBJ1-5; d_call: .; clone_size: medium-sized; v_call: TRBV12-3/TRBV12-4; cdr3_nt: TGTGCCAGCAGCACCCAGGGTAGCAATCAGCCCCAGCATTTT; cdr3_aa: CASSTQGSNQPQHF
j_call: TRBJ2-7; d_call: .; clone_size: .; v_call: TRBV6-2/TRBV6-3; cdr3_nt: TGTGCGTCGGGGAGCTCCTACGAGCAGTACTTC; cdr3_aa: CASGSSYEQYF
j_call: TRBJ1-2; d_call: .; clone_size: few; v_call: TRBV6-1; cdr3_nt: TGTGCCGGATATACAGCTAACTATGGCTACACCTTC; cdr3_aa: CAGYTANYGYTF
j_call: TRBJ1-2; d_call: .; clone_size: medium-sized; v_call: TRBV6-1; cdr3_nt: TGTGCCAGCAGTCTAAGAACAGGGTCCCTCTATGGCTACACCTTC; cdr3_aa: CASSLRTGSLYGYTF
j_call: TRBJ2-5; d_call: .; clone_size: many; v_call: TRBV7-9; cdr3_nt: TGTGCCAGCAGCTCGATAGACGGAGTAATGGAGACCCAGTACTTC; cdr3_aa: CASSSIDGVMETQYF
j_call: TRBJ2-1; d_call: .; clone_size: few; v_call: TRBV6-1; cdr3_nt: TGTGCCAGCAGTCCCGCGGGGAGGGGGAACGAGCAGTTCTTC; cdr3_aa: CASSPAGRGNEQFF
j_call: TRBJ2-7; d_call: .; clone_size: medium-sized; v_call: TRBV6-1; cdr3_nt: TGTGCCAGCACCCCGGCAGGGATCATCTACGAGCAGTACTTC; cdr3_aa: CASTPAGIIYEQYF
j_call: TRBJ2-5; d_call: .; clone_size: few; v_call: TRBV12-3/TRBV12-4; cdr3_nt: TGTGCCAACATCGTATATGGGGTGGCCCAAGAGACCCAGTACTTC; cdr3_aa: CANIVYGVAQETQYF
j_call: TRBJ1-1; d_call: TRBD1; clone_size: few; v_call: TRBV6-1; cdr3_nt: TGTGCCAGCATGGGACAGGCAACTTTCCACACTGAAGCTTTCTTT; cdr3_aa: CASMGQATFHTEAFF
j_call: TRBJ1-2; d_call: .; clone_size: .; v_call: TRBV19; cdr3_nt: TGTGCCAGTAGTTTACAAAAGCGGACTCCTATCTATGGCTACACCTTC; cdr3_aa: CASSLQKRTPIYGYTF
j_call: TRBJ1-2; d_call: .; clone_size: many; v_call: TRBV20-1; cdr3_nt: TGCAGTGCTAGGGCCGGACGGGGCTATGGCTACACCTTC; cdr3_aa: CSARAGRGYGYTF
j_call: TRBJ2-5; d_call: .; clone_size: many; v_call: TRBV20-1; cdr3_nt: TGCAGTGCTAGAGATAGGGTCGACTCCCAAGAGACCCAGTACTTC; cdr3_aa: CSARDRVDSQETQYF
j_call: TRBJ2-7; d_call: .; clone_size: few; v_call: TRBV5-5; cdr3_nt: TGTGCCAGCAGCTTTGCATTAGGGATCTACGAGCAGTACTTC; cdr3_aa: CASSFALGIYEQYF
j_call: TRBJ2-7; d_call: TRBD2; clone_size: medium-sized; v_call: TRBV28; cdr3_nt: TGTGCCAGCAGGGGACTAGCGGTCTCCTACGAGCAGTACTTC; cdr3_aa: CASRGLAVSYEQYF
j_call: TRBJ2-7; d_call: .; clone_size: many; v_call: TRBV6-1; cdr3_nt: TGTGCCAGCGAGGAGGGCGGCAAGGACACCGACGAGCAGTACTTC; cdr3_aa: CASEEGGKDTDEQYF
j_call: TRBJ1-6; d_call: .; clone_size: .; v_call: TRBV7-3; cdr3_nt: TGTGCCAGCAGCTTAAGCAGGGCGGGTCCCCTCCACTTT; cdr3_aa: CASSLSRAGPLHF
j_call: TRBJ1-3; d_call: .; clone_size: many; v_call: TRBV12-3/TRBV12-4; cdr3_nt: TGTGCCAGCTATGGGGACACCATATATTTT; cdr3_aa: CASYGDTIYF
j_call: TRBJ1-6; d_call: TRBD1; clone_size: few; v_call: TRBV11-1; cdr3_nt: TGTGCCAGCAGCTTAGGAGGGGGCCATAATTCACCCCTCCACTTT; cdr3_aa: CASSLGGGHNSPLHF
j_call: TRBJ1-6; d_call: TRBD1; clone_size: few; v_call: TRBV10-3; cdr3_nt: TGTGCCATCAGGGATGGGACAGGCAATTCACCCCTCCACTTT; cdr3_aa: CAIRDGTGNSPLHF
j_call: TRBJ1-5; d_call: .; clone_size: many; v_call: TRBV15; cdr3_nt: TGTGCCACCAGCAGAGATCGCGGCAGCAATCAGCCCCAGCATTTT; cdr3_aa: CATSRDRGSNQPQHF
j_call: TRBJ2-1; d_call: .; clone_size: few; v_call: TRBV12-3/TRBV12-4; cdr3_nt: TGTGCCAGCAGTTTATCAGGGCTCCCTTACAATGAGCAGTTCTTC; cdr3_aa: CASSLSGLPYNEQFF
j_call: TRBJ1-1; d_call: .; clone_size: many; v_call: TRBV6-1; cdr3_nt: TGTGCCAGCACCCTGTTCAGGGCCACTGAAGCTTTCTTT; cdr3_aa: CASTLFRATEAFF